These 25 T cell receptor beta chains originate from one sample sequenced in a study of vaccination effects on CD4 cells after COVID-19 (dated by TCRdb to between 2021 and 2023). Antigens of these TCRs are unknown. Libraries were built with the immunoSEQ multiplex PCR assay. TCRdb provides this immuneACCESS table in a form limited to in-frame rearrangements. Some clones are lacking; in checked studies, under half of them reflect an unresolved V gene, and why the rest are absent is not known. The sample table lists 20,000 or so clones, around 75% of them with a count of one. Around a tenth of the sample belongs to the ten largest clones. To identify antigen-specific CD4+ T cell clonotypes by their expansion, the ViraFEST assay first stimulated PBMC with viral peptide pools and then applied TCR sequencing. After around ten days of culture, CD4+ T cells were isolated with the EasySep CD4+ T cell isolation kit. None of the healthy vaccine recipients had a prior SARS-CoV-2 infection, which was confirmed by nucleocapsid antibody tests that came back negative both before and after vaccination.

Sequenced material: CD4+ T cells from PBMCs cultured with HCoV-NL63 spike peptides, taken before COVID-19 vaccination. This specimen's cell subset or site label, per the study, means: HCoV-NL63 spike overlapping peptide pool stimulation. The receptors come from a human donor who received a COVID-19 vaccine.

The chain uses TRBV23-1 and TRBJ2-1; 9 bases are a match to TRBD1. TRBV23-1 is an ORF, with its function uncertain. Losses at the gene ends were 6 bases for V and 2 bases for J; bases not matched to a gene: 5. There are 15 residues in the CDR3. CDR3 in DNA: TGCGCCAGCAGGAAACAGGGGGCAACCTACAATGAGCAGTTCTTC. The encoded protein is CASRKQGATYNEQFF.

This clone occurred a few times. V and J are TRBV30 and TRBJ2-3; 9 nucleotides agree with TRBD1. The CDR3 extends over 12 amino acids. After removal of 5 bases from V and 3 bases from J, the junction contained 0 bases not matched to a gene. Germline values: CDR1 GTSNPN, CDR2 SVGIG (reference sequence). Here the CDR3 reads CAWGQGTDTQYF. CDR3 in DNA: TGTGCCTGGGGACAGGGGACAGATACGCAGTATTTT.

V gene TRBV19 combines with J gene TRBJ1-6; unclear D gene. The V gene's germline CDR1 is LNHDA and CDR2 SQIVND (reference sequence). Trimming cost V 2 bases and J 6 bases, with 14 bases left between them. The CDR3 totals 16 residues. The CDR3 is CASSIIKASANSPLHF. For the CDR3, the DNA is TGTGCCAGTAGTATAATAAAGGCCAGTGCTAATTCACCCCTCCACTTT.

This chain joins TRBV19 and TRBJ2-3, with D hard to call. Trimming stripped 1 base from V and 2 bases from J, with 13 bases between. This CDR3 is 16 amino acids long. Germline CDR1 LNHDA, CDR2 SQIVND (reference sequence). This CDR3 reads CASSIGSSSLTDTQYF. The CDR3 bases are TGTGCCAGTAGTATAGGGTCCTCCAGCCTCACAGATACGCAGTATTTT.

V gene TRBV6-5 combines with J gene TRBJ2-7, with TRBD1 matching over 8 bases. This CDR3 is built from 14 residues. Germline CDR1 reads MNHEY; CDR2 reads SVGAGI. J lost 3 bases, V lost 5 bases, and 6 bases had no gene match. The CDR3 DNA sequence: TGTGCCAGCAGTCCGACAGGGGAAATCTACGAGCAGTACTTC. This gives the protein CASSPTGEIYEQYF.

The chain links TRBV7-9 to TRBJ1-2; D gene unclear. Trimming stripped 2 bases from V and 4 bases from J, with 5 bases between. Germline V gene lookup returns CDR1 SEHNR and CDR2 FQNEAQ (reference sequence). This CDR3 contains 12 residues. CDR3 amino acids: CASSLWGYGYTF. As DNA, the CDR3 is TGTGCCAGCAGCTTATGGGGCTATGGCTACACCTTC.

The chain has TRBV5-1 and TRBJ1-1; 7 bases align to TRBD1. From germline, CDR1 is SGHRS and CDR2 YFSETQ. Trimming removed 0 bases from V and 6 bases from J; junction bases left unmatched: 2. The length of the CDR3 is 13 residues. CDR3 protein: CASSLGTGAEAFF. The CDR3 DNA sequence: TGCGCCAGCAGCTTGGGGACAGGAGCTGAAGCTTTCTTT.

The chain employs TRBV2 and TRBJ2-3; TRBD2 is a possible D gene (5 bases). CDR1 SNHLY and CDR2 FYNNEI come from the germline V gene. The CDR3 runs to 14 residues. V gave up 3 bases and J gave up 2 bases, with 9 bases separating them. The CDR3 nucleotides are TGTGCCAGCAGTGAGGGGAGAACCACAGATACGCAGTATTTT. Protein sequence: CASSEGRTTDTQYF.

This clone was observed once. J is TRBJ1-2 and V is TRBV12-3 or TRBV12-4; perhaps TRBD1 as D (6 bases). Trimming left V 6 bases short and J 7 bases short, with 9 bases between. The CDR3 sequence is 11 residues long. As DNA, the CDR3 is TGTGCCAGCAGCCGACAGGTTGGCTACACCTTC. Translation gives CASSRQVGYTF.

The CDR3 bases are TGCGCCAGCAGCTTCTGGGGGGAGGGCACAGATACGCAGTATTTT. The encoded protein is CASSFWGEGTDTQYF. This chain links TRBV5-1 with TRBJ2-3; TRBD2 might be the D (6 bases). V lost 2 bases and J 1 base, leaving 11 bases between the germline ends. The CDR3 contains 15 residues. The germline V gene has CDR1 SGHRS and CDR2 YFSETQ.

The rearrangement links TRBV5-1 to TRBJ2-2, with TRBD2 matching 8 bases. CDR1 and CDR2 (germline): SGHRS, YFSETQ. The V segment lost 5 bases and the J segment 8 bases; nucleotides outside the gene matches: 5. The CDR3 totals 13 residues. The CDR3 is CASSSGAGGELFF. CDR3 DNA sequence: TGCGCCAGCAGTAGCGGGGCAGGAGGGGAGCTGTTTTTT.

This clone was detected only a few times. V and J are TRBV19 and TRBJ2-2; D may be TRBD1 or TRBD2 (5 bases each). V was shortened by 2 bases and J by 0 bases, with 16 bases between the two germline ends. Germline CDR1 LNHDA, CDR2 SQIVND (reference sequence). The CDR3 is 18 amino acids. The chain's CDR3 is CASSISLIGTANTGELFF. CDR3 in DNA: TGTGCCAGTAGTATATCCTTAATAGGGACGGCGAACACCGGGGAGCTGTTTTTT.

This chain uses TRBV4-1 with TRBJ2-3, with 7 bases matching TRBD1. V was clipped by 4 bases and J by 2 bases; unmatched bases: 9. The CDR3 length is 16 residues. CDR1 and CDR2 from the germline V gene are MGHRA and YSYEKL. This chain's CDR3 is CASSRRTGDYTDTQYF. The CDR3 bases are TGCGCCAGCAGCCGCCGGACAGGAGATTACACAGATACGCAGTATTTT.

This chain links TRBV29-1 with TRBJ1-3; 7 bases fit TRBD1. CDR3 length equals 13 residues. CDR1 and CDR2 (germline): SQVTM, ANQGSEA. Losses at the gene ends were 6 bases for V and 5 bases for J; bases not matched to a gene: 7. In DNA, the CDR3 is TGCAGCGTACTAGAGGGGGCCAGAAACACCATATATTTT. This codes for CSVLEGARNTIYF.

The chain is built from TRBV10-3 and TRBJ2-7, with 10 bases fitting TRBD2. J lost 3 bases, V lost 10 bases, and 9 bases had no gene match. Germline V gene sequence: CDR1 ENHRY, CDR2 SYGVKD. CDR3 length: 14 amino acids. The CDR3, as DNA: TGTGCCACTGCAACCGGGACTAGCGACTACGAGCAGTACTTC. Protein sequence: CATATGTSDYEQYF.

The chain carries TRBV5-1 and TRBJ2-3, with TRBD2 matching over 8 bases. Trimming took 2 bases from V and 6 from J; bases not matched to a gene: 8. The CDR3 spans 15 residues. Germline V gives CDR1 SGHRS, CDR2 YFSETQ. The CDR3 sequence: CASSLLGGGIDTQYF. Written as DNA, the CDR3 is TGCGCCAGCAGCTTACTAGGCGGGGGGATTGATACGCAGTATTTT.

This clone was observed a handful of times. V gene TRBV14 combines with J gene TRBJ2-6; D is unclear. Germline lookup yields CDR1 SGHDN and CDR2 FVKESK. Trimming removed 1 base at V and 2 bases at J, with 6 bases between. CDR3 length: 15 residues. CDR3 protein: CASSQVLAGANVLTF. In DNA, the CDR3 is TGTGCCAGCAGCCAAGTATTGGCTGGGGCCAACGTCCTGACTTTC.

Concerning this clone: The junction and the germline gene differ at one end; a read error may be behind it. The gene calls are TRBV10-3 and TRBJ2-3; 10 positions agree with TRBD1. Germline V gene sequence: CDR1 ENHRY, CDR2 SYGVKD. CDR3 length: 14 residues. In DNA, the CDR3 is TGTGCCATCAGTGAGCGATACACCGGGACAGGGGCAAGTTTT. This gives the protein CAISERYTGTGASF.

This chain joins TRBV29-1 and TRBJ1-2, with unresolved D. V shed 4 bases and J shed 2 bases, with 5 bases lying between them. CDR1 and CDR2 (germline): SQVTM, ANQGSEA. The CDR3 has 11 residues. Here the CDR3 DNA reads TGCAGCGTTGGAGAGAACTATGGCTACACCTTC. Translation: CSVGENYGYTF.

This rearrangement joins TRBV6-1 to TRBJ2-4; 7 bases are shared with TRBD1. V lost 5 bases, J lost 2 bases, and 6 bases stayed unmatched. CDR3 length equals 15 residues. Germline V lookup: CDR1 MNHNS, CDR2 SASEGT. CDR3 region: CASSSGQVTKNIQYF. In DNA, the CDR3 is TGTGCCAGCAGTTCAGGACAGGTTACCAAAAACATTCAGTACTTC.

V usage is TRBV10-1 and J usage is TRBJ1-1, with 9 bases that match TRBD1. V shed 6 bases, J shed 0 bases, and the junction held 5 bases outside the gene matches. Germline V gives CDR1 WNHNN, CDR2 SYGVQD (reference sequence). The CDR3 runs to 15 residues. In DNA, the CDR3 is TGCGCCAGCAGCGACAGGGGGTCGATGAACACTGAAGCTTTCTTT. It yields the protein CASSDRGSMNTEAFF.

This clone was recorded a few times. The V gene is TRBV2, the J gene TRBJ1-2; 7 bases match TRBD1. Trimming removed 10 bases from V and 7 bases from J; junction bases left unmatched: 9. Germline V gene sequence: CDR1 SNHLY, CDR2 FYNNEI. The CDR3 is 12 amino acids. The CDR3 DNA reads TGTGCCAACTCACAGGGGCTGGGTGGCTACACCTTC. Translated: CANSQGLGGYTF.

The gene calls are TRBV9 and TRBJ1-1, with TRBD1 matching over 8 bases. This CDR3 spans 15 amino acids. Germline-derived CDR1 and CDR2 are SGDLS and YYNGEE. Trimming removed 4 bases from V and 3 bases from J; junction bases left unmatched: 8. As DNA, the CDR3 is TGTGCCAGCAGCTTCGACCAGGGGGCCGACACTGAAGCTTTCTTT. Translated, it gives CASSFDQGADTEAFF.

In DNA, the CDR3 is TGCGCCAGCTCCCGGGGCGGGGACATTCAGTACTTC. It specifies CASSRGGDIQYF. This chain connects TRBV5-1 to TRBJ2-4; D is possibly TRBD2 (6 bases). Germline V gene lookup returns CDR1 SGHRS and CDR2 YFSETQ. V lost 7 bases to trimming and J lost 8 bases, with 13 bases between them. The CDR3 has 12 amino acids.

V is TRBV19 and J is TRBJ1-1, with TRBD1 matching 8 bases. Germline values: CDR1 LNHDA, CDR2 SQIVND (reference sequence). This CDR3 is 15 amino acids long. Germline trimming cut 7 bases from V and 1 base from J; bases unmatched to any gene: 8. The CDR3 DNA is TGTGCCAGTACACAAACCGGGACAGGGAACACTGAAGCTTTCTTT. Translated, it gives CASTQTGTGNTEAFF.